This T cell receptor (beta chain) came from a study of shared clonotypes between healthy human individuals. Overall study findings and caveats: The authors sampled blood alone, and tissue repertoires likely differ. Enrolling few donors narrowed the genetic and exposure-history diversity that was represented.

An even split of each subset's genomic DNA across several immunoSEQ plates was performed. Sequencing used immunoSEQ multiplex PCR; TCRdb keeps in-frame clones, though not all of them. The sample contains 2 million to 3 million clones, 85% to 95% of which appear only once. Losses at the gene ends were 6 bases for V and 3 bases for J; bases not matched to a gene: 10. The CDR3 runs 15 residues. Germline V gene lookup returns CDR1 SQVTM and CDR2 ANQGSEA. Negatively enriched CD4+ T cells were divided by CD45RA into naive and memory. A note on this clone: Its cognate antigen is unknown.

The sample was naive CD4+ T cells sorted from blood. Sample subset: CD45RA+ positively selected. J is TRBJ2-7 and V is TRBV29-1, with TRBD1 identical over 11 bases. This clonotype originated in a man in his late teens or twenties in good health. This CDR3 reads CSVGQGALVDYEQYF. The CDR3 DNA follows: TGCAGCGTAGGACAGGGGGCCCTTGTGGACTACGAGCAGTACTTC.